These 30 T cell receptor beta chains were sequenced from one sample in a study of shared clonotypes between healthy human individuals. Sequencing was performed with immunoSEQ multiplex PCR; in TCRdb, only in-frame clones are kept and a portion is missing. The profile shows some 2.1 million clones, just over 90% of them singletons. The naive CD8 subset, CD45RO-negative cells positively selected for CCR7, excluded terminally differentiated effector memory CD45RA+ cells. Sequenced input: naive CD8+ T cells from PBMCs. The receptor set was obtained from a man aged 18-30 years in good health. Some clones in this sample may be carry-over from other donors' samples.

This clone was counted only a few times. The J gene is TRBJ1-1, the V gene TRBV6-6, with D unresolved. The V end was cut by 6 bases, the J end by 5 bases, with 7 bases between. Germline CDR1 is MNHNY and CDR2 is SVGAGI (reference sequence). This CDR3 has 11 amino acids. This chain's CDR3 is CASRRGTEAFF. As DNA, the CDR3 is TGTGCCAGCAGGCGTGGGACTGAAGCTTTCTTT.

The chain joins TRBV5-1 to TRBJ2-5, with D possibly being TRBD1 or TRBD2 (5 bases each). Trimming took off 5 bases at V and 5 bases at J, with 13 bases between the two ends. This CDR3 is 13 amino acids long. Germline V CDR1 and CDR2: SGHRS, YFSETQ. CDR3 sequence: CASRESEGETQYF. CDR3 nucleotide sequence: TGCGCCAGCAGGGAGAGTGAGGGGGAGACCCAGTACTTC.

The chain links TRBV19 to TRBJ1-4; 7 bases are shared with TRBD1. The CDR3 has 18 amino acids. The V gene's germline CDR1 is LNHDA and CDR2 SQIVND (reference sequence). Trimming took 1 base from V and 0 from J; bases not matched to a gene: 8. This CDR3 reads CASSIGAGGISTNEKLFF. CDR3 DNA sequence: TGTGCCAGTAGTATAGGGGCAGGGGGAATCTCAACTAATGAAAAACTGTTTTTT.

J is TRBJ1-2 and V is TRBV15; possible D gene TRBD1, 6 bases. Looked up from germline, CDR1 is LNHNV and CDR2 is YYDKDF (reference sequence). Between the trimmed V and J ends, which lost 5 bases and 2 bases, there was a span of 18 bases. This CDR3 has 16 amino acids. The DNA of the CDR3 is TGTGCCACCAGCTTCCGTGCTAGGGGGAACAACTATGGCTACACCTTC. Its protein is CATSFRARGNNYGYTF.

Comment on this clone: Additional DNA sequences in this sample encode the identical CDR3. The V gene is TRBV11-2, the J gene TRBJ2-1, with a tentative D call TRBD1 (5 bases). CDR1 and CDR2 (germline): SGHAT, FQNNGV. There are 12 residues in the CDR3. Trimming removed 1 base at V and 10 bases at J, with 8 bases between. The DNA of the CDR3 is TGTGCCAGCAGCTTAGTCCCAGGGGAGCAGTTCTTC. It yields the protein CASSLVPGEQFF.

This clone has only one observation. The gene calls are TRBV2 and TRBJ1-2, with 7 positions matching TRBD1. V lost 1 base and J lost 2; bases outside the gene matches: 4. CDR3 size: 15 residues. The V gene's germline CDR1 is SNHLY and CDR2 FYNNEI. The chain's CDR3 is CASSEDEGANYGYTF. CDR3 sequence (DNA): TGTGCCAGCAGTGAAGATGAGGGGGCGAACTATGGCTACACCTTC.

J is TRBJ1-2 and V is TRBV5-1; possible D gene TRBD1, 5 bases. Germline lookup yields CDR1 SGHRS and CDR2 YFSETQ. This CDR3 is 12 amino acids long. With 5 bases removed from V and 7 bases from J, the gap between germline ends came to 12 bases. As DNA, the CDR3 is TGCGCCAGCAGTTTGCAGGGAGGTGGCTACACCTTC. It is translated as CASSLQGGGYTF.

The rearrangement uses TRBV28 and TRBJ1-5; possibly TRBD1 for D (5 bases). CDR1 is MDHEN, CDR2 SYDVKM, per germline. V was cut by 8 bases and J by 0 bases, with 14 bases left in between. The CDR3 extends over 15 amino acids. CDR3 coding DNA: TGTGCCAGCGCAGGGTGGGGGGATAGCAATCAGCCCCAGCATTTT. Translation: CASAGWGDSNQPQHF.

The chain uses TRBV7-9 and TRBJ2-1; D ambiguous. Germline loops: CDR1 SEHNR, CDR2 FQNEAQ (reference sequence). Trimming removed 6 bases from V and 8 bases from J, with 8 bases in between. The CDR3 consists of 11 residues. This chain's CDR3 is CASRGIDEQFF. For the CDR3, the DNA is TGTGCCAGCAGGGGGATCGATGAGCAGTTCTTC.

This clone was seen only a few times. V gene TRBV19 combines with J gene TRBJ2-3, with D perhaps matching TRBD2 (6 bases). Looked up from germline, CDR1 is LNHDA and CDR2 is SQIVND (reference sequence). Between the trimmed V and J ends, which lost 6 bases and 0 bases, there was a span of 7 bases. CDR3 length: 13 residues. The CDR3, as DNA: TGTGCCAGTAGCGGGACTAGCACAGATACGCAGTATTTT. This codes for CASSGTSTDTQYF.

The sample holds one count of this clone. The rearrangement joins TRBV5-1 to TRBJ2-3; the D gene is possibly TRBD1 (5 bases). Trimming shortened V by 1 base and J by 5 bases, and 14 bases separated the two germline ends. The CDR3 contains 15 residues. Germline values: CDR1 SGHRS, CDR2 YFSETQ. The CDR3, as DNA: TGCGCCAGCAGCTTGTTTTTCAGGGCTGGAGATACGCAGTATTTT. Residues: CASSLFFRAGDTQYF.

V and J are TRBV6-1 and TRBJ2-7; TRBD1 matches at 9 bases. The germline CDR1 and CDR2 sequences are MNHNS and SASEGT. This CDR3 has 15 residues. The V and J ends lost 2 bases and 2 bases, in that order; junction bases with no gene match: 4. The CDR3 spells CASSEWDRAAYEQYF. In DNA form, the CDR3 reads TGTGCCAGCAGTGAATGGGACAGGGCGGCCTACGAGCAGTACTTC.

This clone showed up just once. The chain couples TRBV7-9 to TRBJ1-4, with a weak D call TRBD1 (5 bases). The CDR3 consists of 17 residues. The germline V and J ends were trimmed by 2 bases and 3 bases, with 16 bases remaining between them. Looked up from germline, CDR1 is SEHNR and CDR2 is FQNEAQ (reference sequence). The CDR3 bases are TGTGCCAGCAGCTTATTGGACACCGGACCGGCTAATGAAAAACTGTTTTTT. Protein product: CASSLLDTGPANEKLFF.

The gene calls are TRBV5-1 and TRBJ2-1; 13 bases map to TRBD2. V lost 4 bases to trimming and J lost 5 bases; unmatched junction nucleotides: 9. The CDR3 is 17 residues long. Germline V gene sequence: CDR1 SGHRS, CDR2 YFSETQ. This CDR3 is CASSSRTSGSTHNEQFF. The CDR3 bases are TGCGCCAGCAGCAGTCGGACTAGCGGGAGTACCCACAATGAGCAGTTCTTC.

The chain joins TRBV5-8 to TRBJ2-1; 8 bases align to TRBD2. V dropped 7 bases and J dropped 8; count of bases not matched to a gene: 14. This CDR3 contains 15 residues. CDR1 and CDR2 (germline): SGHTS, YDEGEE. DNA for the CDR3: TGTGCCAGCCCCTGGGGGGCGGGAGGTGGCGATGAGCAGTTCTTC. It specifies CASPWGAGGGDEQFF.

Written as DNA, the CDR3 is TGTGCCAGCAGTTTTTCGACAGGGGAACACACCGGGGAGCTGTTTTTT. Encoded protein: CASSFSTGEHTGELFF. This chain connects TRBV6-5 to TRBJ2-2; 8 bases are shared with TRBD1. J gave up 3 bases and V 4 bases, and 7 bases lay outside the gene matches. Germline V gives CDR1 MNHEY, CDR2 SVGAGI. The CDR3 runs 16 residues.

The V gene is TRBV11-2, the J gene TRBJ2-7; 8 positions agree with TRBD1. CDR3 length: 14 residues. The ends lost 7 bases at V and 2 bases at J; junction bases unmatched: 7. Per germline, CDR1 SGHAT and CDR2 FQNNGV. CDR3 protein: CASTAGTGAYEQYF. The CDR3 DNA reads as TGTGCCAGCACCGCCGGGACAGGAGCCTACGAGCAGTACTTC.

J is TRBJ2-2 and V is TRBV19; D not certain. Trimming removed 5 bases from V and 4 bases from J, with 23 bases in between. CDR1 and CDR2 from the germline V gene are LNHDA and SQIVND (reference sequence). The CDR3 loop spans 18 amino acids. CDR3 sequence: CASSPRIAVSQGTGELFF. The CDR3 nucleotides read TGTGCCAGTAGTCCTCGAATCGCGGTGTCCCAAGGCACCGGGGAGCTGTTTTTT.

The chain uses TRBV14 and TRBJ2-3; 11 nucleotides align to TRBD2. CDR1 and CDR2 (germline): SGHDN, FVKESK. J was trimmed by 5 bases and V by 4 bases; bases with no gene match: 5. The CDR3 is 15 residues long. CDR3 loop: CASSRTSGRRDTQYF. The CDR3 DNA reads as TGTGCCAGCAGCCGCACTAGCGGGAGAAGAGATACGCAGTATTTT.

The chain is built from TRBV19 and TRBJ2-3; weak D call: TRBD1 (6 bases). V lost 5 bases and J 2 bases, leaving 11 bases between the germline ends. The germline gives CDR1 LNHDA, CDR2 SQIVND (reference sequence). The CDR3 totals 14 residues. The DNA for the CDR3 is TGTGCCAGTAGTCTCCGGGACACCACAGATACGCAGTATTTT. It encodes CASSLRDTTDTQYF.

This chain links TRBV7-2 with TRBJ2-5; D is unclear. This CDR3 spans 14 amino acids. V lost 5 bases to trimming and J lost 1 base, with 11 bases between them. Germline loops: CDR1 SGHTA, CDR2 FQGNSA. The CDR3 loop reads CASSRALSQETQYF. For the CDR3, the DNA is TGTGCCAGCAGCCGGGCCCTATCCCAAGAGACCCAGTACTTC.

CDR3 sequence reads: CASRWAGSSYEQYF. In nucleotides, the CDR3 is TGTGCCAGCAGATGGGCGGGGAGCTCCTACGAGCAGTACTTC. The rearrangement uses TRBV27 and TRBJ2-7; D may be TRBD2 (6 bases). Germline CDR1 is MNHEY and CDR2 is SMNVEV (reference sequence). CDR3 size: 14 residues. The V and J ends lost 6 bases and 0 bases respectively, with 12 bases between them.

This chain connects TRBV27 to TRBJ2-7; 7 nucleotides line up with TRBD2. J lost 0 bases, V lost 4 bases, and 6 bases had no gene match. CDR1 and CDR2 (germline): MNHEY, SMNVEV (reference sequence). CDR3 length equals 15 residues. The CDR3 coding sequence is TGTGCCAGCAGTTCCTGGTCGGGAGGCTCCTACGAGCAGTACTTC. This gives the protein CASSSWSGGSYEQYF.

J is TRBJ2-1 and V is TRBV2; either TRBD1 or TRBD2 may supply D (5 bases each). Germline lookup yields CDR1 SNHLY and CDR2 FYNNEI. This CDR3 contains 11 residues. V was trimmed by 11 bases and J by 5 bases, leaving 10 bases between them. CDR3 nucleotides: TGTGCCGTCGGGGCGGACAATGAGCAGTTCTTC. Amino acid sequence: CAVGADNEQFF.

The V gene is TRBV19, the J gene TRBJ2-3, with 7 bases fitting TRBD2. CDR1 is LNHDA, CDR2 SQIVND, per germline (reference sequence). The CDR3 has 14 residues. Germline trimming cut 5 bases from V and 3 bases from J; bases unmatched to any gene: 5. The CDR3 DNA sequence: TGTGCCAGTAGTTGGCGGGAGTGGACAGATACGCAGTATTTT. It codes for CASSWREWTDTQYF.

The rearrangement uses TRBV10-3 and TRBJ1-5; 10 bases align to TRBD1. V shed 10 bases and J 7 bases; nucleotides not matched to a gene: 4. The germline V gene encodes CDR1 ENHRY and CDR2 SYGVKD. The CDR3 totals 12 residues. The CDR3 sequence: CATQDRGQPQHF. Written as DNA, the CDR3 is TGTGCCACCCAGGACAGGGGGCAGCCCCAGCATTTT.

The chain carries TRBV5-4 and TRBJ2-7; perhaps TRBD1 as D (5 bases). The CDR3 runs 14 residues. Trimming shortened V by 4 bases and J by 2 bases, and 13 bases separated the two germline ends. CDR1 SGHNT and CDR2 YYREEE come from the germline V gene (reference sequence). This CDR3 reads CASSRQKLAYEQYF. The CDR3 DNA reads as TGTGCCAGCAGCCGACAGAAACTGGCCTACGAGCAGTACTTC.

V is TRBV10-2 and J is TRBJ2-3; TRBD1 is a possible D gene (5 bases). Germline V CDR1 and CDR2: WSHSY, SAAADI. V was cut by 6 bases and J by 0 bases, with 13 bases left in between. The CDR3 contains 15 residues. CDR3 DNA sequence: TGCGCCAGCAGGAACCGCAGGGCTAGCACAGATACGCAGTATTTT. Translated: CASRNRRASTDTQYF.

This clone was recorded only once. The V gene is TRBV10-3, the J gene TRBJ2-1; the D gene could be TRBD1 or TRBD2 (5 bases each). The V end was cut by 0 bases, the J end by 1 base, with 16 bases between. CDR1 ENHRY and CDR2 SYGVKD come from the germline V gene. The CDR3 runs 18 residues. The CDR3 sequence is CAISESHPAGSSYNEQFF. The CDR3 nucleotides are TGTGCCATCAGTGAGTCGCATCCCGCAGGGAGTTCCTACAATGAGCAGTTCTTC.

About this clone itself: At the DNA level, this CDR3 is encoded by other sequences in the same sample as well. The DNA of the CDR3 is TGTGCCAGCAGTTTTCGGCAGAGCAATCAGCCCCAGCATTTT. It translates to CASSFRQSNQPQHF. The V call is TRBV27, the J call TRBJ1-5; D is undetermined. This CDR3 comprises 14 residues. Germline V gene lookup returns CDR1 MNHEY and CDR2 SMNVEV (reference sequence). The V and J ends lost 3 bases and 1 base respectively, with 7 bases between them.